Given below is one T cell receptor (beta chain) in context. The germline CDR1 and CDR2 sequences are SGHDT and YYEEEE. CDR3 length equals 14 residues. The germline V and J ends were trimmed by 0 bases and 2 bases, with 8 bases remaining between them. This sample stems from a study of blood T cell repertoires in COVID-19. As handled by the study authors: Reference gene primer amplification gave nucleated cell count estimates. Sequencing was performed with immunoSEQ multiplex PCR; in TCRdb, only in-frame clones are kept and a portion is missing. V and J calls and clone size come straight from that table; D and trimming were deduced from the DNA. The repertoire holds some 220,000 clones, with under 90% as singletons.

This chain joins TRBV5-6 and TRBJ1-2; the D is unclear. The TCR comes from a woman aged 60 to 75 who had recovered from COVID-19. The sample consisted of peripheral blood. CDR3 DNA: TGTGCCAGCAGCTTGGTTGGAGAAAACTATGGCTACACCTTC. This codes for CASSLVGENYGYTF.